A single sample gave rise to the 5 T cell receptor beta chains below, sequenced in a study of graft-versus-host responses after intestinal transplantation. TCRdb's table, derived via immunoSEQ multiplex PCR, lists solely in-frame clones and lacks some. The sample includes about 93,000 clones, approximately 95% of them seen just once. These receptors have no identified antigens. The source material was unstimulated CD8+ T cells sorted from spleen or lymph node cells, sampled before intestinal transplant. These receptors came from a human donor who received an intestinal transplant.

This clone was observed a single time. V is TRBV7-6 and J is TRBJ2-1; perhaps TRBD2 as D (5 bases). Germline CDR1 and CDR2: SGHVS and FNYEAQ. The CDR3 length is 15 residues. Trimming took 2 bases from V and 4 from J, leaving 12 bases between them. The CDR3 reads CASSLTRGDYNEQFF. DNA for the CDR3: TGTGCCAGCAGCTTAACTAGAGGAGATTACAATGAGCAGTTCTTC.

The chain carries TRBV19 and TRBJ2-5, with 10 bases lining up with TRBD2. The CDR3 is 16 residues long. V was clipped by 4 bases and J by 4 bases; unmatched bases: 9. Germline lookup yields CDR1 LNHDA and CDR2 SQIVND (reference sequence). As DNA, the CDR3 is TGTGCCAGTAGTACGCTCCTAGCGGGAGTGGGAGAGACCCAGTACTTC. Translating it yields CASSTLLAGVGETQYF.

The V and J genes are TRBV10-2 and TRBJ2-7, with 8 nucleotides matching TRBD2. The CDR3 sequence is 13 residues long. The J segment lost 6 bases and the V segment lost 6 bases, leaving 7 bases of the junction unmatched. Germline CDR1 WSHSY, CDR2 SAAADI. The DNA of the CDR3 is TGCGCCAGCAGCTCGGGGGGGGGCGGCGAGCAGTACTTC. This sequence encodes CASSSGGGGEQYF.

V is TRBV27 and J is TRBJ2-7; weak D call: TRBD2 (5 bases). The CDR3 is made up of 16 amino acids. V lost 6 bases and J 3 bases, leaving 21 bases between the germline ends. CDR1 MNHEY and CDR2 SMNVEV come from the germline V gene (reference sequence). The CDR3 is CASRGIKSGPIYEQYF. The CDR3 region has the DNA TGTGCCAGCAGGGGGATTAAAAGCGGACCGATCTACGAGCAGTACTTC.

This sequence joins TRBV7-2 and TRBJ2-5; the match to TRBD2 covers 8 bases. J was trimmed by 1 base and V by 4 bases; bases with no gene match: 11. CDR3 size: 17 residues. Germline-derived CDR1 and CDR2 are SGHTA and FQGNSA. The CDR3 spells CASSSGGAGAFQETQYF. Here the CDR3 DNA reads TGTGCCAGCAGCTCCGGGGGGGCGGGAGCCTTCCAAGAGACCCAGTACTTC. The variable domain in full, completed from reference TRBV7-2 and TRBJ2-5, reads GAGVSQSPSNKVTEKGKDVELRCDPISGHTALYWYRQSLGQGLEFLIYFQGNSAPDKSGLPSDRFSAERTGGSVSTLTIQRTQQEDSAVYLCASSSGGAGAFQETQYFGPGTRLLVL.